The clone carrying this TCR beta chain was recorded once. What it recognizes is unknown. Profiling relied on immunoSEQ multiplex PCR, and the TCRdb table lists in-frame clones only, not all of them. This sample has fewer than 90,000 clones; 93% occur once, and the top ten carry around 2.5%. This sample is part of a study of PD-1 blockade in classical Hodgkin lymphoma. Study-level results: Before treatment, TCR diversity in newly diagnosed patients was reportedly lower than in healthy donors. Why repertoires differed is undefined; disease activity or prior therapy possibly contributed.

Documented time point: newly diagnosed, previously untreated cHL patient sample. For comparison, PBMCs from newly diagnosed, untreated classical Hodgkin lymphoma were used. The receptor was isolated from a human donor with classical Hodgkin lymphoma. Input material: peripheral blood mononuclear cells (PBMCs).

The CDR3 spells CSVVGGSVDEQFF. The CDR3 coding sequence is TGCAGCGTCGTTGGGGGTAGCGTGGATGAGCAGTTCTTC. The chain recombines TRBV29-1 with TRBJ2-1; D assignment may be TRBD1 or TRBD2 (5 bases each). Germline V gives CDR1 SQVTM, CDR2 ANQGSEA. Trimming took off 6 bases at V and 8 bases at J, with 17 bases between the two ends. This CDR3 is 13 amino acids long.